One sample yielded the 8 T cell receptor beta chains listed below, sequenced in a study of blood T cells in healthy people across ages. A sample-barcoded 5' primer and a J-beta primer mix were used in a second PCR of about 6 to 11 cycles. TCRdb reanalysed the 5' RACE reads using MiXCR and keeps one entry per CDR3 protein. The sample carries roughly 1.5 million distinct CDR3 sequences, 35% to 45% recorded once. Sequenced material: blood. These receptors came from a woman aged 18-29 years in good health.

The sample holds a few counts of this clonotype. The V call is TRBV12-3 or TRBV12-4, the J call TRBJ2-7; no firm D call. The CDR3 is made up of 14 amino acids. The ends were cut back, 7 bases at V and 3 bases at J, with 16 bases in the middle. The CDR3 here is CASTPSGSGYEQYF. CDR3 DNA: TGTGCCAGCACCCCGTCTGGGTCAGGCTACGAGCAGTACTTC.

This clonotype showed up just a few times. The gene calls are TRBV27 and TRBJ2-7, with 8 bases matching TRBD1. CDR3 size: 16 residues. Trimming took 4 bases from V and 1 from J; bases not matched to a gene: 9. Germline CDR1 and CDR2: MNHEY and SMNVEV (reference sequence). The CDR3 region has the DNA TGTGCCAGCAGTTGGGGTGGAGGACAGGGATCCTACGAGCAGTACTTC. This encodes CASSWGGGQGSYEQYF.

This clonotype was counted a few times. The rearrangement uses TRBV14 and TRBJ1-4; no reliable D call. The length of the CDR3 is 14 residues. V lost 10 bases and J lost 0, with 12 bases in between. The V gene's germline CDR1 is SGHDN and CDR2 FVKESK. Here the CDR3 DNA reads TGTGCCACCTTTACCGTCACAACTAATGAAAAACTGTTTTTT. It codes for CATFTVTTNEKLFF.

The rearrangement uses TRBV21-1 and TRBJ2-7. TRBV21-1 is a pseudogene segment. There are 15 residues in the CDR3. The CDR3 bases are TGTGCCAGCAGCAAAGCCGGCGATCCCAAGGGCGAGCAGTACTTC. The encoded protein is CASSKAGDPKGEQYF.

This clonotype was detected a few times. V and J are TRBV6-2 or TRBV6-3 and TRBJ2-7, with 7 nucleotides matching TRBD1. Germline CDR1 reads MNHEY; CDR2 reads SVGEGT. The CDR3 length is 12 residues. After removal of 8 bases from V and 4 bases from J, the junction contained 5 bases not matched to a gene. The CDR3 nucleotides are TGTGCCAGCGGGGACAGTCGATACGAGCAGTACTTC. Translated, it gives CASGDSRYEQYF.

This chain connects TRBV27 to TRBJ2-7, with D hard to call. The CDR3 sequence is 15 residues long. Per germline, CDR1 MNHEY and CDR2 SMNVEV (reference sequence). V lost 4 bases to trimming and J lost 4 bases, with 17 bases between them. The CDR3 nucleotides are TGTGCCAGCAGTTCCTCCCGGGTAAGCCTTTACGAGCAGTACTTC. Translated: CASSSSRVSLYEQYF.

This clonotype was detected a few times. The rearrangement links TRBV3-1 to TRBJ2-5; TRBD2 matches 7 bases. V shed 1 base and J 7 bases; nucleotides not matched to a gene: 6. CDR1 is LGHDT and CDR2 is YNNKEL in the germline V gene (reference sequence). The CDR3 contains 14 residues. The CDR3 region has the DNA TGTGCCAGCAGCCAAGTCCGGGGGGAGGTGACCCAGTACTTC. Protein: CASSQVRGEVTQYF.

The CDR3 loop reads CASSVDYFTDTQYF. CDR3 coding DNA: TGTGCCAGCAGTGTGGACTATTTCACAGATACGCAGTATTTT. The chain has TRBV27 and TRBJ2-3; D might be TRBD2 (6 bases). With 5 bases removed from V and 2 bases from J, the gap between germline ends came to 11 bases. This CDR3 has 14 residues. The germline CDR1 and CDR2 sequences are MNHEY and SMNVEV (reference sequence).